This T cell receptor beta chain emerged from a study of OX40 agonist ivuxolimab in advanced cancers. About the research overall: Patients were dosed intravenously with ivuxolimab at 0.01 to 10 mg/kg every 2 weeks.

CDR3 length: 16 amino acids. The junction had 9 bases not matched to a gene; V was cut back by 4 bases and J by 5 bases. CDR1 and CDR2 (germline): SGHRS, YFSETQ. This table comes from immunoSEQ multiplex PCR, and its TCRdb copy is limited to in-frame clones, with some not included. This sample has roughly 76,000 clones; roughly 85% occur once, and the top ten carry roughly 4.5%. Study-wide findings and caveats: CD4+ and CD8+ blood T cells expanded clonally by week 6 at 0.1 to 3.0 mg/kg. Clonal expansion in partial responders at 0.1-3.0 mg/kg ranked among the lowest.

About this clone: What it binds is not known.

At baseline, cycle 4 day 1, and cycle 7 day 1, blood was sampled. The chain combines TRBV5-1 with TRBJ2-7; 13 positions match TRBD2. The source material was CD4+ or CD8+ T cells sorted from blood, sampled in a trial of the OX40 agonist ivuxolimab. The sequence derives from an adult with an advanced solid tumor such as melanoma, head and neck, liver or kidney cancer. CDR3 DNA sequence: TGCGCCAGCAGCAAAGGGACTAGCGGGACACCTGACGAGCAGTACTTC. Its protein is CASSKGTSGTPDEQYF.